Reported below is one T cell receptor (beta chain). What it binds is not known. The record originates from a study of STAT5B mutations in CD4+ large granular lymphocyte leukemia. The CDR3 has 16 amino acids. CDR1 and CDR2 from the germline V gene are GTSNPN and SVGIG (reference sequence). V dropped 4 bases and J dropped 0 bases, with 16 bases sitting between them. General study findings and limits: Without putative leukemic clones, patient CD4-sorted repertoires remained more clonal than healthy CD4+ repertoires.

TCRdb's table, derived via immunoSEQ multiplex PCR, lists solely in-frame clones and lacks some. The sample lists more than 35,000 clones, 85% occurring once. Sequenced input: CD4+ T cells from blood buffy coats. The TCR sequence derives from a human donor in good health. V gene TRBV30 combines with J gene TRBJ1-3; D is uncertain. CDR3 residues: CAWTPGADPSGNTIYF. Here the CDR3 DNA reads TGTGCCTGGACCCCTGGTGCGGACCCCTCTGGAAACACCATATATTTT.